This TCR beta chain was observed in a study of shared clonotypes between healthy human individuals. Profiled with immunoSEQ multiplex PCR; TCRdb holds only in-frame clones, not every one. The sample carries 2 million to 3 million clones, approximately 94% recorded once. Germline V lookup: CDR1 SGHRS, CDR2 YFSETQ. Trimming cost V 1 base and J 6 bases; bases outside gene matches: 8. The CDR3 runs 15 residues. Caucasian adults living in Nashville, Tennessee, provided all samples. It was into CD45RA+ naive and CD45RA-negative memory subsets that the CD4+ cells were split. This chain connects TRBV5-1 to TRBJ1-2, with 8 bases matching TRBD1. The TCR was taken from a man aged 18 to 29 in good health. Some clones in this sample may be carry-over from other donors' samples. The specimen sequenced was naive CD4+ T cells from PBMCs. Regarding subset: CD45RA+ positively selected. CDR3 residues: CASSLTGGRGDGYTF. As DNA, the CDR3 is TGCGCCAGCAGCTTGACAGGGGGAAGAGGGGATGGCTACACCTTC.